A selection of T cell receptor beta chains follows, all from one sample in a study of a mutant IDH1 vaccine in newly diagnosed glioma. Sequencing used immunoSEQ multiplex PCR; TCRdb keeps in-frame clones, though not all of them. This sample has tens of thousands of clones, with 75% to 90% found just once. These receptors' antigens are unknown. Sequences were derived from PBMCs, sampled from a glioma patient whose treatment included an IDH1 peptide vaccine. All receptors derive from a man aged 35-49 years with glioma. CDR3s include the opening cysteine and the closing phenylalanine or tryptophan. Each record gives: CDR3 DNA, CDR3 protein, clone size, V gene, D gene, J gene. D genes are given only for firm matches. The size of a clone is reported for some rows only, either as once, few or many, or as a class for expanded clones.

CDR3nt: TGTGCCAGCTTCCCTGGACAGGGTCATTTTGGCTACACCTTC
CDR3aa: CASFPGQGHFGYTF
abundance: once
v_gene: TRBV28
d_gene: TRBD1
j_gene: TRBJ1-2

CDR3nt: TGCGCCAGCGCTGGACTAGCGGGCTCCTACGAGCAGTACTTC
CDR3aa: CASAGLAGSYEQYF
abundance: .
v_gene: TRBV5-1
d_gene: TRBD2
j_gene: TRBJ2-7

CDR3nt: TGTGCCAGCAGGCCACAAAGCGGGTTTTCCACAGATACGCAGTATTTT
CDR3aa: CASRPQSGFSTDTQYF
abundance: once
v_gene: TRBV13
d_gene: .
j_gene: TRBJ2-3

CDR3nt: TGTGCCAGCAGCTTGGAAATTAACGGAGGGTACGAGCAGTACTTC
CDR3aa: CASSLEINGGYEQYF
abundance: once
v_gene: TRBV5-5
d_gene: .
j_gene: TRBJ2-7

CDR3nt: TGTGCCAGCAGTTACAGGACTGGGGGCTACGAGCAGTACTTC
CDR3aa: CASSYRTGGYEQYF
abundance: .
v_gene: TRBV6-5
d_gene: .
j_gene: TRBJ2-7

CDR3nt: TGTGCCAGCAGCGCAGCAACTAGCACAGATACGCAGTATTTT
CDR3aa: CASSAATSTDTQYF
abundance: .
v_gene: TRBV7-2
d_gene: .
j_gene: TRBJ2-3

CDR3nt: TGCGCCAGCAGCTTGCAGGGGGCCCCTAGGGAGCCCCAGCATTTT
CDR3aa: CASSLQGAPREPQHF
abundance: .
v_gene: TRBV5-1
d_gene: TRBD1
j_gene: TRBJ1-5

CDR3nt: TGCAGCGTTGGGCGACTAGCGGGAGCGGGTGAGCAGTTCTTC
CDR3aa: CSVGRLAGAGEQFF
abundance: .
v_gene: TRBV29-1
d_gene: TRBD2
j_gene: TRBJ2-1

CDR3nt: TGTGCCAGCAGCGATGATACAGGGGTGAACTATGGCTACACCTTC
CDR3aa: CASSDDTGVNYGYTF
abundance: .
v_gene: TRBV5-6
d_gene: TRBD1
j_gene: TRBJ1-2

CDR3nt: TGTGCCAGCAGTGACTCAGGGGGGGGCCAGACCGGGGAGCTGTTTTTT
CDR3aa: CASSDSGGGQTGELFF
abundance: .
v_gene: TRBV6-4
d_gene: .
j_gene: TRBJ2-2

CDR3nt: TGTGCCAGCAGCATTAGCGGGAGGGCAGATACGCAGTATTTT
CDR3aa: CASSISGRADTQYF
abundance: once
v_gene: TRBV7-9
d_gene: TRBD2
j_gene: TRBJ2-3

CDR3nt: TGTGCCAGTAGTATAGCAGTCCGGAGGAGGGCGAAAGGGGACAGCACAGATACGCAGTATTTT
CDR3aa: CASSIAVRRRAKGDSTDTQYF
abundance: few
v_gene: TRBV19
d_gene: .
j_gene: TRBJ2-3

CDR3nt: TGTGCCAGCAGCTTACAGCCAGGCCGGGGCTACACCTTC
CDR3aa: CASSLQPGRGYTF
abundance: .
v_gene: TRBV13
d_gene: .
j_gene: TRBJ1-2

CDR3nt: TGCGCCAGCAGCTTGAGCAAAGCCGGGGAGCTGTTTTTT
CDR3aa: CASSLSKAGELFF
abundance: .
v_gene: TRBV5-1
d_gene: .
j_gene: TRBJ2-2

CDR3nt: TGTGCCAGCTCCCCCCGGGGAATACAGTTCTTC
CDR3aa: CASSPRGIQFF
abundance: .
v_gene: TRBV18
d_gene: .
j_gene: TRBJ2-1

CDR3nt: TGTGCCAGCAGCTCACTCACTAGCGGGGTCTTATTGGAGCAGTACTTC
CDR3aa: CASSSLTSGVLLEQYF
abundance: .
v_gene: TRBV13
d_gene: TRBD2
j_gene: TRBJ2-7

CDR3nt: TGCGCCAGCAGCCAAGGCCTGGTCTGGGGGACCACCGATACGCAGTATTTT
CDR3aa: CASSQGLVWGTTDTQYF
abundance: .
v_gene: TRBV4-1
d_gene: .
j_gene: TRBJ2-3

CDR3nt: TGTGCCATCAGTGAGTCGTCGCTGCTTAGCAATCAGCCCCAGCATTTT
CDR3aa: CAISESSLLSNQPQHF
abundance: .
v_gene: TRBV10-3
d_gene: .
j_gene: TRBJ1-5

CDR3nt: TGTGCCAGCAGTGCTCCGGGACTAGCGGGTGCTGATACGCAGTATTTT
CDR3aa: CASSAPGLAGADTQYF
abundance: .
v_gene: TRBV6-4
d_gene: TRBD2
j_gene: TRBJ2-3

CDR3nt: TGTGCCAGCAGCTTAGAAGCGGGAGAAGTCGGGACCCAGTACTTC
CDR3aa: CASSLEAGEVGTQYF
abundance: .
v_gene: TRBV7-9
d_gene: TRBD2
j_gene: TRBJ2-5

CDR3nt: TGTGCCAGCAGCTTATGGCGTGGCGGGAGTGTCTCCTACAATGAGCAGTTCTTC
CDR3aa: CASSLWRGGSVSYNEQFF
abundance: .
v_gene: TRBV7-2
d_gene: TRBD2
j_gene: TRBJ2-1

CDR3nt: TGTGCCAGCAGTGAAGCCTGGGGAGAAGGAGATACGCAGTATTTT
CDR3aa: CASSEAWGEGDTQYF
abundance: .
v_gene: TRBV6-1
d_gene: .
j_gene: TRBJ2-3

CDR3nt: TGCGCCAGCAGCTTGAGAACCTCCGGGACTAGCGGAAACTACGAGCAGTACTTC
CDR3aa: CASSLRTSGTSGNYEQYF
abundance: .
v_gene: TRBV5-1
d_gene: TRBD2
j_gene: TRBJ2-7

CDR3nt: TGTGCCAGCAGCTCGGGACTAGCGGGAGGTGGGGCCAACGTCCTGACTTTC
CDR3aa: CASSSGLAGGGANVLTF
abundance: .
v_gene: TRBV7-2
d_gene: TRBD2
j_gene: TRBJ2-6